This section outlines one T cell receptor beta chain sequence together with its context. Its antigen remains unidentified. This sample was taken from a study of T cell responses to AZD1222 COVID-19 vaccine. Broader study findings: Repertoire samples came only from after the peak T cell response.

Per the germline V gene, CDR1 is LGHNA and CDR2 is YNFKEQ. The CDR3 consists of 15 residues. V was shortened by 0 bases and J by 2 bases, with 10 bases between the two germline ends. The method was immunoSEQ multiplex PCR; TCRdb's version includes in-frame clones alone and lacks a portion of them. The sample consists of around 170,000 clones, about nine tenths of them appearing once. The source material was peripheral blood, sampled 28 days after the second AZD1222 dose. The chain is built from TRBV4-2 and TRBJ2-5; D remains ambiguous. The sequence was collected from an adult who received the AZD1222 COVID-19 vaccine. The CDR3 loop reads CASSQEVGRQETQYF. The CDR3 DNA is TGTGCCAGCAGCCAAGAGGTCGGCAGACAAGAGACCCAGTACTTC.